The present T cell receptor beta chain was sequenced within a study of control samples from healthy donors and cancer patients. V was cut by 4 bases and J by 2 bases, with 14 bases left in between. Germline-derived CDR1 and CDR2 are KGHSH and LQKENI. CDR3 length equals 15 residues. Sequenced by immunoSEQ multiplex PCR; TCRdb stores in-frame clones only, minus some. The sample yields about 76,000 clones, approximately 88% seen once. The sequencing input was PBMCs. This rearrangement joins TRBV18 to TRBJ2-5; a weak D match, TRBD1 (6 bases). This clonotype originated in a woman between 50 and 59 years old with colorectal cancer. The chain's CDR3 is CASSQESGTQETQYF. CDR3 bases: TGTGCCAGCTCACAAGAATCCGGGACACAAGAGACCCAGTACTTC.